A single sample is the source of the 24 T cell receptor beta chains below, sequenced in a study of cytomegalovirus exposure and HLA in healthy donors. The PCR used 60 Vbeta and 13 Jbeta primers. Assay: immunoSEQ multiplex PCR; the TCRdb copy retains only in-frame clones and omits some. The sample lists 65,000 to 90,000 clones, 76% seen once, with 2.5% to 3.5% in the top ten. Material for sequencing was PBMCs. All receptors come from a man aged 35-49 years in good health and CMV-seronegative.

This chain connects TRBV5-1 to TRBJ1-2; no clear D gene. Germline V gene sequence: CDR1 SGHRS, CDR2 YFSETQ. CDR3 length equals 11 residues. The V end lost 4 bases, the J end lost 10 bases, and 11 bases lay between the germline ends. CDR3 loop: CASSLGRAYTF. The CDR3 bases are TGCGCCAGCAGCCTCGGGCGGGCCTACACCTTC.

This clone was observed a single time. CDR3 DNA sequence: TGTGCCAGCAGCGTAGGGGTTCGAGGGGGCAGAAGCACAGATACGCAGTATTTT. Translated: CASSVGVRGGRSTDTQYF. This chain links TRBV9 with TRBJ2-3, with 7 nucleotides matching TRBD1. The CDR3 has 18 amino acids. Germline V gene data show CDR1 as SGDLS and CDR2 as YYNGEE. The V gene end was trimmed by 0 bases and the J gene end by 0 bases; junction bases not matched to a gene: 10. The whole variable domain, remainder taken from reference TRBV9 and TRBJ2-3, is DSGVTQTPKHLITATGQRVTLRCSPRSGDLSVYWYQQSLDQGLQFLIQYYNGEERAKGNILERFSAQQFPDLHSELNLSSLELGDSALYFCASSVGVRGGRSTDTQYFGPGTRLTVL.

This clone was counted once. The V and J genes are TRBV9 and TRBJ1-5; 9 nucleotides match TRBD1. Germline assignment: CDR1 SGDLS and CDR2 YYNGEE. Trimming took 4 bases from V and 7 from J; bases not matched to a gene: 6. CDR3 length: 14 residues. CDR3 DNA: TGTGCCAGCAGCACGGGACAGGGAAAACAGCCCCAGCATTTT. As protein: CASSTGQGKQPQHF.

CDR3: CAISEGHDYNEQFF. As DNA, the CDR3 is TGTGCCATCAGTGAGGGACACGATTACAATGAGCAGTTCTTC. The chain joins TRBV10-3 to TRBJ2-1; a weak D match, TRBD1 (5 bases). V lost 2 bases and J lost 4, with 9 bases in between. There are 14 residues in the CDR3. Germline V gene data show CDR1 as ENHRY and CDR2 as SYGVKD.

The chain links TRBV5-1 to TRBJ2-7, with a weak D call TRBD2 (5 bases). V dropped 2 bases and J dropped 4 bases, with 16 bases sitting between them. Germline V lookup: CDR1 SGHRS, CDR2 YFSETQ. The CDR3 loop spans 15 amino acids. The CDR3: CASSLRTPQIYEQYF. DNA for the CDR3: TGCGCCAGCAGCTTAAGGACTCCGCAGATTTACGAGCAGTACTTC. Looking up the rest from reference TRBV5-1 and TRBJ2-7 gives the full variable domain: KAGVTQTPRYLIKTRGQQVTLSCSPISGHRSVSWYQQTPGQGLQFLFEYFSETQRNKGNFPGRFSGRQFSNSRSEMNVSTLELGDSALYLCASSLRTPQIYEQYFGPGTRLTVT.

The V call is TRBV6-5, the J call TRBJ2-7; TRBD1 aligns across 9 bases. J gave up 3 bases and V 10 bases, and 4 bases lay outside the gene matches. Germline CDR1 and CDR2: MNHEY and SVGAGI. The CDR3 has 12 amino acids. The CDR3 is CATRDRVYEQYF. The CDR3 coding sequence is TGTGCCACCCGGGACAGGGTCTACGAGCAGTACTTC.

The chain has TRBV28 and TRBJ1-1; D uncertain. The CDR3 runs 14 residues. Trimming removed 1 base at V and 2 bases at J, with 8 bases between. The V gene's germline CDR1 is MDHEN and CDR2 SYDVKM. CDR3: CASSLFAINTEAFF. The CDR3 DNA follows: TGTGCCAGCAGTTTATTTGCGATCAACACTGAAGCTTTCTTT.

This CDR3 is CASSDFFVAATTTNQPQHF. The CDR3 DNA reads as TGTGCCAGCAGTGACTTTTTTGTCGCGGCGACGACTACCAATCAGCCCCAGCATTTT. V usage is TRBV6-4 and J usage is TRBJ1-5; D call uncertain. The germline V gene encodes CDR1 MRHNA and CDR2 SNTAGT. This CDR3 spans 19 amino acids. With 1 base removed from V and 3 bases from J, the gap between germline ends came to 22 bases.

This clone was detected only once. The CDR3 DNA sequence: TGTGCCAGTAGTAAGGACAGCTCCTACAATGAGCAGTTCTTC. Translating gives CASSKDSSYNEQFF. The V gene is TRBV19, the J gene TRBJ2-1; D perhaps matches TRBD1 (6 bases). Trimming took off 4 bases at V and 0 bases at J, with 7 bases between the two ends. The CDR3 is made up of 14 amino acids. Germline CDR1 and CDR2: LNHDA and SQIVND (reference sequence).

DNA of the CDR3: TGTGCCAGCAGCCAATCGATCTTTTGGAGCACTGAAGCTTTCTTT. It is translated as CASSQSIFWSTEAFF. The chain has TRBV16 and TRBJ1-1; no firm D call. Germline CDR1 KGHSY, CDR2 FQNENV. V lost 0 bases and J 4 bases, leaving 12 bases between the germline ends. This CDR3 contains 15 residues. Using reference TRBV16 and TRBJ1-1 for the parts outside the CDR3, the full variable domain is GEEVAQTPKHLVRGEGQKAKLYCAPIKGHSYVFWYQQVLKNEFKFLISFQNENVFDETGMPKERFSAKCLPNSPCSLEIQATKLEDSAVYFCASSQSIFWSTEAFFGQGTRLTVV.

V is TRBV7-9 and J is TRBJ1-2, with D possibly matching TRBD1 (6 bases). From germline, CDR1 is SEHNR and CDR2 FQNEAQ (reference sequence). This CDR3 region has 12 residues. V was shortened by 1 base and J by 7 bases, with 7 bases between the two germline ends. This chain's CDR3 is CASSLDRAGYTF. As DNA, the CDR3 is TGTGCCAGCAGCTTAGACAGGGCTGGCTACACCTTC.

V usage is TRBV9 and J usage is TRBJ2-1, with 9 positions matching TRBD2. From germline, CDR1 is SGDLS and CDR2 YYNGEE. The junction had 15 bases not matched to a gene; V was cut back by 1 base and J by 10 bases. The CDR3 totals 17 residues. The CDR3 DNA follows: TGTGCCAGCAGCGTATCCCGACGGCGGGGGGGCCTAGAGGAGCAGTTCTTC. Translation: CASSVSRRRGGLEEQFF. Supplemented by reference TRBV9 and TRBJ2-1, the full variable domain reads DSGVTQTPKHLITATGQRVTLRCSPRSGDLSVYWYQQSLDQGLQFLIQYYNGEERAKGNILERFSAQQFPDLHSELNLSSLELGDSALYFCASSVSRRRGGLEEQFFGPGTRLTVL.

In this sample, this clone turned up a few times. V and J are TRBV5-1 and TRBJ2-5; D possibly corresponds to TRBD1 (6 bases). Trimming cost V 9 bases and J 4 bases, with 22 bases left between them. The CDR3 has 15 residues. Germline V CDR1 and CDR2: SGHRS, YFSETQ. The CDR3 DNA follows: TGCGCCAACCCCTCCCGACAGGAGCTTGGAGAGACCCAGTACTTC. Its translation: CANPSRQELGETQYF. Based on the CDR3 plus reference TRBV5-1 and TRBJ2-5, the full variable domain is KAGVTQTPRYLIKTRGQQVTLSCSPISGHRSVSWYQQTPGQGLQFLFEYFSETQRNKGNFPGRFSGRQFSNSRSEMNVSTLELGDSALYLCANPSRQELGETQYFGPGTRLLVL.

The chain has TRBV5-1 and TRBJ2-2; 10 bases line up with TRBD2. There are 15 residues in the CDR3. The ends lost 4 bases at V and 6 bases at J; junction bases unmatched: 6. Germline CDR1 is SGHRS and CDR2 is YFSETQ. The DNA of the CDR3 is TGCGCCAGCAGCCCAACTAGCGGGGTTGCCGGGGAGCTGTTTTTT. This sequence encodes CASSPTSGVAGELFF.

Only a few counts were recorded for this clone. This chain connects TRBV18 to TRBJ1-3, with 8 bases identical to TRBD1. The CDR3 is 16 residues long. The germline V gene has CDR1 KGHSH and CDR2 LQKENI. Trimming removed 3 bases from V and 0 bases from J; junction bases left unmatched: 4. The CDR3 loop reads CASSPGQVSSGNTIYF. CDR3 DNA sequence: TGTGCCAGCTCACCGGGACAGGTTAGCTCTGGAAACACCATATATTTT.

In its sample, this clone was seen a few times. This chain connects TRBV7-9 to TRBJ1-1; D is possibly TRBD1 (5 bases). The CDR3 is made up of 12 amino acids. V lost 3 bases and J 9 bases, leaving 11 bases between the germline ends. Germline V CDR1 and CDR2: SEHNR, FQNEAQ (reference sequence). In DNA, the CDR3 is TGTGCCAGCAGCTTCATTGACAGTAAAGCTTTCTTT. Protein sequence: CASSFIDSKAFF.

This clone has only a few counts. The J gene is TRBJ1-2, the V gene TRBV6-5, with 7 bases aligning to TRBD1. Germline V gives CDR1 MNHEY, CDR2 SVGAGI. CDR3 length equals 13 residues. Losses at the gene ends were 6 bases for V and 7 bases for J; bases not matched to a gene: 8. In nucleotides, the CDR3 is TGTGCCAGCAGACCACAGGGGCCGTCTGGCTACACCTTC. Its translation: CASRPQGPSGYTF.

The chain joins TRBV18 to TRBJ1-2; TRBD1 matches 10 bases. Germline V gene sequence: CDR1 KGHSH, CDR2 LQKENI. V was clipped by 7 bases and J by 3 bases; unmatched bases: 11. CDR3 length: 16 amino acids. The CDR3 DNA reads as TGTGCCAGCTACTCCAGACAGGGGGCCGGAGACTATGGCTACACCTTC. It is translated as CASYSRQGAGDYGYTF.

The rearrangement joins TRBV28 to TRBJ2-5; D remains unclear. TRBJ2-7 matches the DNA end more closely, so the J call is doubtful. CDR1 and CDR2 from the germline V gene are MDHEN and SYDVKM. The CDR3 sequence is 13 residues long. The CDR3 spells CASSLYASYEQYF. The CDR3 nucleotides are TGTGCCAGCAGTTTGTACGCTTCCTACGAGCAGTACTTC.

The CDR3 region has the DNA TGTGCCAGCAGGCGGACTGTCTACTCCTACAATGAGCAGTTCTTC. It encodes CASRRTVYSYNEQFF. The chain combines TRBV4-2 with TRBJ2-1; a weak D match, TRBD2 (5 bases). V lost 6 bases and J 0 bases, leaving 12 bases between the germline ends. The CDR3 is 15 amino acids. Germline V CDR1 and CDR2: LGHNA, YNFKEQ.

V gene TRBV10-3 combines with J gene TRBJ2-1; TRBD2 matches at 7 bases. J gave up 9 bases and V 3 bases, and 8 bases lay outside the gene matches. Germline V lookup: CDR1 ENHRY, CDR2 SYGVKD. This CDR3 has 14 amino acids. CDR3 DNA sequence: TGTGCCATCAGTGATGACGGGGGGTGGGGTGAGCAGTTCTTC. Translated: CAISDDGGWGEQFF.

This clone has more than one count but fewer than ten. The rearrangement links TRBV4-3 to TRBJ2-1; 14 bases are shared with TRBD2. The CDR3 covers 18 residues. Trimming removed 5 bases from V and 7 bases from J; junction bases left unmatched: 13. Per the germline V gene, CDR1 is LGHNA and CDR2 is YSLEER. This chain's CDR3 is CASSARTSGGLRVNEQFF. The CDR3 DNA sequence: TGCGCCAGCAGCGCAAGGACTAGCGGGGGGCTACGGGTTAATGAGCAGTTCTTC.

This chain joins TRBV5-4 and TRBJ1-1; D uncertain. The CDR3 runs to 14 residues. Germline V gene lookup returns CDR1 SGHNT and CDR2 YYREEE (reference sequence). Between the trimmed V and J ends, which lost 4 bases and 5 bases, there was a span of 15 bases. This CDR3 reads CASSRAADATEAFF. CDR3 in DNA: TGTGCCAGCAGCCGGGCAGCGGACGCGACTGAAGCTTTCTTT.

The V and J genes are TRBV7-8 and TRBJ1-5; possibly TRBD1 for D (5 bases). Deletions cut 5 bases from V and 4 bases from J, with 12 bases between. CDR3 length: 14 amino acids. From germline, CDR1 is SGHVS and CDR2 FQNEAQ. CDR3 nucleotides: TGTGCCAGCAGCCGGGGGGGTTATAATCAGCCCCAGCATTTT. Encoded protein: CASSRGGYNQPQHF.